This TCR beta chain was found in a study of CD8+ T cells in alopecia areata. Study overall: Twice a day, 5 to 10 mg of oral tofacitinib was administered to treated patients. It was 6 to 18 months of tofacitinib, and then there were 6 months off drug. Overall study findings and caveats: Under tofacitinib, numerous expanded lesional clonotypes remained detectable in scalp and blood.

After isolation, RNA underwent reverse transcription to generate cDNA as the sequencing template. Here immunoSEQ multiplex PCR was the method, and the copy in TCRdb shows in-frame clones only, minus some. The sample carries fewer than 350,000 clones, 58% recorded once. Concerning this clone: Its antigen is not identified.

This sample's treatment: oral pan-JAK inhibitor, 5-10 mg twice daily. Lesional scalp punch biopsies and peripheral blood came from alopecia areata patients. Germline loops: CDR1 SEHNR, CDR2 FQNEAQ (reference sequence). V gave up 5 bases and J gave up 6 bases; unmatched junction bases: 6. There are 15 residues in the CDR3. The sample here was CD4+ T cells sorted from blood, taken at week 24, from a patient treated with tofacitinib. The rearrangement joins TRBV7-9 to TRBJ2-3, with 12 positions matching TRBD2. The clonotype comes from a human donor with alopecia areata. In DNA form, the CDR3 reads TGTGCCAGCAGCCCCTGGACTAGCGGGGATGATACGCAGTATTTT. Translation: CASSPWTSGDDTQYF.